The 4 T cell receptor beta chains given below trace back to one sample, sequenced in a study of cytomegalovirus exposure and HLA in healthy donors. Amplification used 60 Vbeta primers and 13 Jbeta primers. Data came from immunoSEQ multiplex PCR; TCRdb stores just in-frame clones and leaves some out. This sample has about 150,000 clones; roughly four fifths occur once, and the top ten carry more than 4%. Sequenced input: PBMCs. Receptor source: a man aged 18 to 30 in good health and CMV-seronegative.

J is TRBJ1-2 and V is TRBV29-1; D is perhaps TRBD1 (5 bases). The V gene lost 2 bases and the J gene lost 2 bases, with 9 bases spanning the gap. The CDR3 loop spans 13 amino acids. The germline V gene encodes CDR1 SQVTM and CDR2 ANQGSEA. CDR3 protein: CSVEKGPNYGYTF. CDR3 sequence (DNA): TGCAGCGTTGAAAAGGGGCCGAACTATGGCTACACCTTC.

The V and J genes are TRBV11-2 and TRBJ2-3; 8 bases match TRBD1. The V gene end was trimmed by 4 bases and the J gene end by 1 base; junction bases not matched to a gene: 7. Germline CDR1 is SGHAT and CDR2 is FQNNGV. The CDR3 totals 16 residues. In DNA form, the CDR3 reads TGTGCCAGCAGCTCACCAGGGGGCAGTGGCACAGATACGCAGTATTTT. Its protein product is CASSSPGGSGTDTQYF.

V is TRBV6-8 and J is TRBJ2-2; possible D gene TRBD2, 5 bases. The CDR3 length is 16 residues. Trimming removed 1 base from V and 3 bases from J, with 12 bases in between. Germline CDR1 is MNHGY and CDR2 is SAAAGT. CDR3 DNA sequence: TGTGCCAGCAGTTACTTACTAGTAAGAGACACCGGGGAGCTGTTTTTT. Encoded protein: CASSYLLVRDTGELFF.

This clone is a singleton in its sample. The chain links TRBV29-1 to TRBJ2-3, with 12 bases fitting TRBD2. V trimming: 7 bases; J trimming: 3 bases; junction bases outside the gene matches: 8. The CDR3 totals 15 residues. Germline V gives CDR1 SQVTM, CDR2 ANQGSEA. This chain's CDR3 is CSAKGLAGMTDTQYF. The CDR3 DNA reads as TGCAGCGCTAAAGGACTAGCGGGAATGACAGATACGCAGTATTTT.